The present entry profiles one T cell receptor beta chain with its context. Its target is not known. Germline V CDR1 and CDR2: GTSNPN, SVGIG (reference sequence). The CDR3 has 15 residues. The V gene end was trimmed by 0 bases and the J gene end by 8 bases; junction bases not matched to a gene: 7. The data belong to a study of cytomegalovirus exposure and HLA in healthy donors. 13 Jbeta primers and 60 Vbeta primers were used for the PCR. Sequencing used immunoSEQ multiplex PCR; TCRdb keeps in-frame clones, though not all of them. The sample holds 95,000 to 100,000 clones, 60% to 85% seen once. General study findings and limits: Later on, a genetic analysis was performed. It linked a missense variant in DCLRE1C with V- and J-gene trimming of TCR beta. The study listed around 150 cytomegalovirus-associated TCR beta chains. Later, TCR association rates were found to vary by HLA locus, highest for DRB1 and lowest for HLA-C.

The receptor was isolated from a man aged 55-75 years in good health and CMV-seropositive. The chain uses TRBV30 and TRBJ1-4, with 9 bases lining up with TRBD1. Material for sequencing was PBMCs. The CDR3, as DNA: TGTGCCTGGAGTGTACGGAACAGGGGGCGCGAAAAACTGTTTTTT. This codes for CAWSVRNRGREKLFF.